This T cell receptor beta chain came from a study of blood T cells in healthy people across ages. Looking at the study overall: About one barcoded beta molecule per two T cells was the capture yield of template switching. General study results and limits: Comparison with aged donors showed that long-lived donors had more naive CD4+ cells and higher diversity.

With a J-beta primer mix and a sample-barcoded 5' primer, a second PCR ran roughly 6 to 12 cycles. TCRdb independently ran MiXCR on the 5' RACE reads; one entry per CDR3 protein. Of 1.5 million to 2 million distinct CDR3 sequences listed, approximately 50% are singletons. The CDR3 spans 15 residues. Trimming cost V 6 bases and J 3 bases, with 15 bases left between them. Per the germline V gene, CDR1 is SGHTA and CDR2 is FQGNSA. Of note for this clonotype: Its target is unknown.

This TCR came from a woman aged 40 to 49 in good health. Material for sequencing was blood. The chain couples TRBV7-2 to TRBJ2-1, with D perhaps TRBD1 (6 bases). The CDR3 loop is CASSSTGTFYNEQFF. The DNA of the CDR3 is TGTGCCAGCAGTTCTACAGGGACGTTCTACAATGAGCAGTTCTTC.